The clone carrying this TCR beta chain was counted a single time. What it binds is unknown. A junction boundary mismatches the germline segment, possibly from a read error. No cell sorting was done before RNA was extracted from the tissue. The normal lung tissue was taken more than 3 cm from the tumor edge. Donors were chemotherapy-naive, newly diagnosed lung cancer surgical patients in China, August–late 2014. The library came from three nested PCR rounds adapted from ARM-PCR protocols. One entry per CDR3 protein, called by TCRdb with MiXCR from the multiplex PCR reads. The sample has about 98,000 distinct CDR3 sequences, 80% seen once. This sample was taken from a study of tumor and adjacent non-tumor tissue in lung cancer. Study-wide context: About 4.17 million productive TCRbeta reads were obtained per sample on average. Study-wide points: In normal lung, the top 100 clones were significantly more dominant than in tumor.

CDR3 length: 12 residues. Germline V gene data show CDR1 as SQVTM and CDR2 as ANQGSEA. The TCR was taken from a man between 60 and 75 years old with small cell lung cancer. What was sequenced was distant non-tumor lung tissue. This chain joins TRBV29-1 and TRBJ2-7; 7 bases line up with TRBD1. CDR3 DNA sequence: TGCTGCGCCCGGGACAGCTCCTGCGAGCAGTACTTC. Encoded protein: CCARDSSCEQYF.